This T cell receptor beta chain originates from a study of CXCR3-negative and CXCR3-positive naive CD8 T cells. As for this clonotype: The antigen remains undetermined.

Naive CD8+ T cells showed a CD45RO-CCR7+CD27+CD95- phenotype. 5' RACE that incorporated UMI labels was used to prepare the TRB cDNA libraries. TCRdb reprocessed the 5' RACE reads, with one entry per CDR3 protein and no DNA. This sample's table reports tens of thousands of distinct CDR3 sequences. Study results and caveats: TRBV-TRBJ usage was similar across naive CXCR3 subsets but distinct in memory cells. More hydrophobic TRB CDR3s occurred in CXCR3-positive than in CXCR3-negative naive cells. Much lower diversity was found in memory CD8+ cells, while both naive subsets had comparably high diversity.

The sample consisted of naive CXCR3- CD8+ T cells from blood. Subset here: CD45RO-CCR7+CD27+CD95- naive CD8+ T cells lacking CXCR3 (TNR3-). The receptor was isolated from a human donor in good health. Some clones in this sample may be carry-over from other donors' samples.

The chain's CDR3 is CASSPFIETGSTGELFF. The V call is TRBV7-9, the J call TRBJ2-2; TCRdb selects TRBD1, and the lack of DNA leaves this call unchecked. Germline-derived CDR1 and CDR2 are SEHNR and FQNEAQ (reference sequence). The CDR3 is made up of 17 amino acids. Full variable domain (remainder filled in from reference TRBV7-9 and TRBJ2-2): DTGVSQNPRHKITKRGQNVTFRCDPISEHNRLYWYRQTLGQGPEFLTYFQNEAQLEKSRLLSDRFSAERPKGSFSTLEIQRTEQGDSAMYLCASSPFIETGSTGELFFGEGSRLTVL.